The rows below give T cell receptor beta chains drawn from one sample of a study of blood T cell repertoires in COVID-19. Profiled with immunoSEQ multiplex PCR; TCRdb holds only in-frame clones, not every one. Here the sample spans approximately 170,000 clones, 85% to 90% being singletons. What was sequenced was peripheral blood. These receptors all stem from a woman in her 70s with acute or convalescent COVID-19. Both conserved end residues are part of each CDR3. The D gene is left open where the match is weak. Size values are once, few and many counts, or a class for expanded clones, and some rows have none.

d_gene | j_gene | abundance | v_gene | CDR3aa | CDR3nt
NA | TRBJ1-2 | NA | TRBV7-2 | CASTPGGMESYTF | TGTGCCAGCACCCCGGGGGGTATGGAGAGCTACACCTTC
NA | TRBJ2-2 | NA | TRBV28 | CASSPGRWGPDTGELFF | TGTGCCAGCAGTCCGGGCCGTTGGGGGCCCGATACCGGGGAGCTGTTTTTT
NA | TRBJ1-1 | NA | TRBV19 | CASSIRQEAFF | TGTGCCAGTAGTATAAGACAGGAAGCTTTCTTT
NA | TRBJ1-2 | NA | TRBV5-7 | CASSSSQGNYGYTF | TGTGCCAGCAGTTCATCCCAGGGAAACTATGGCTACACCTTC
NA | TRBJ1-2 | NA | TRBV3-1/TRBV3-2 | CASSHLRDGHYGYTF | TGTGCCAGCAGCCATTTGCGGGACGGCCACTATGGCTACACCTTC
NA | TRBJ2-5 | NA | TRBV7-9 | CASSLFSGDQETQYF | TGTGCCAGCAGCTTATTTTCGGGGGACCAAGAGACCCAGTACTTC
NA | TRBJ2-5 | NA | TRBV6-5 | CASQEGGAETQYF | TGTGCCAGCCAGGAGGGGGGGGCAGAGACCCAGTACTTC
TRBD1 | TRBJ1-5 | NA | TRBV30 | CAWSTTGGQPQHF | TGTGCCTGGAGTACGACAGGGGGGCAGCCCCAGCATTTT
NA | TRBJ1-6 | NA | TRBV7-2 | CASSLEWAMSSYNSPLHF | TGTGCCAGCAGCCTCGAGTGGGCCATGAGCTCCTATAATTCACCCCTCCACTTT
NA | TRBJ2-4 | NA | TRBV28 | CASSFPLGDTGTKNIQYF | TGTGCCAGCAGTTTTCCTCTGGGGGACACTGGGACCAAAAACATTCAGTACTTC
TRBD1 | TRBJ1-1 | NA | TRBV28 | CASSSSPGTVNTEAFF | TGTGCCAGCAGTTCTTCCCCCGGGACAGTGAACACTGAAGCTTTCTTT
NA | TRBJ2-1 | NA | TRBV20-1 | CSPASFEQFF | TGCAGTCCAGCTAGCTTCGAGCAGTTCTTC
TRBD2 | TRBJ2-1 | NA | TRBV15 | CATSRTLAGVHNEQFF | TGTGCCACCAGCAGAACACTAGCGGGAGTTCACAATGAGCAGTTCTTC
NA | TRBJ2-7 | NA | TRBV9 | CASSPRDSILEQYF | TGTGCCAGCAGCCCCCGGGACTCTATCCTGGAGCAGTACTTC
NA | TRBJ2-5 | NA | TRBV9 | CASSERDSPKAQYF | TGTGCCAGCAGCGAGAGAGACTCTCCCAAGGCCCAGTACTTC
NA | TRBJ1-5 | NA | TRBV10-2 | CASRDSNQPQHF | TGCGCCAGCCGGGATAGCAATCAGCCCCAGCATTTT
NA | TRBJ1-5 | few | TRBV7-9 | CASSRGDSNQPQHF | TGTGCCAGCAGCCGGGGGGATAGCAATCAGCCCCAGCATTTT
NA | TRBJ1-5 | once | TRBV4-1 | CASSQVPGSNQPQHF | TGCGCCAGCAGCCAAGTCCCAGGTAGCAATCAGCCCCAGCATTTT
TRBD1 | TRBJ1-5 | NA | TRBV6-6 | CASSYSRQGSNQPQHF | TGTGCCAGCAGTTACTCTAGACAGGGTAGCAATCAGCCCCAGCATTTT
NA | TRBJ1-5 | NA | TRBV6-6 | CASSPQHLDTLSNQPQHF | TGTGCCAGCAGTCCTCAGCATTTGGACACGCTAAGCAATCAGCCCCAGCATTTT
NA | TRBJ1-1 | NA | TRBV6-2/TRBV6-3 | CASSYSEGLNTEAFF | TGTGCCAGCAGTTACTCGGAGGGGTTGAACACTGAAGCTTTCTTT
TRBD2 | TRBJ2-1 | NA | TRBV7-9 | CATLRGSGDYNEQFF | TGTGCCACCCTAAGGGGTAGCGGGGATTACAATGAGCAGTTCTTC
NA | TRBJ1-2 | NA | TRBV6-5 | CASRLGPRSNYGYTF | TGTGCCAGCAGACTTGGGCCCAGGTCCAACTATGGCTACACCTTC
TRBD2 | TRBJ2-5 | NA | TRBV5-4 | CASSRAGGMQETQYF | TGTGCCAGCAGCAGGGCGGGGGGCATGCAAGAGACCCAGTACTTC
NA | TRBJ1-2 | NA | TRBV7-9 | CASSTGTDHNYGYTF | TGTGCCAGCAGCACAGGGACGGATCATAACTATGGCTACACCTTC
TRBD2 | TRBJ2-5 | NA | TRBV4-2 | CASSPSGSGATQYF | TGTGCCAGCAGCCCTAGCGGGAGTGGTGCGACCCAGTACTTC
NA | TRBJ1-1 | NA | TRBV2 | CASSETWDGQRRVNTEAFF | TGTGCCAGCAGTGAAACTTGGGACGGTCAAAGGAGGGTGAACACTGAAGCTTTCTTT
TRBD2 | TRBJ2-1 | few | TRBV11-1 | CASTFSGRDNNEQFF | TGTGCCAGCACCTTTAGCGGGAGGGACAACAATGAGCAGTTCTTC
NA | TRBJ1-3 | NA | TRBV7-9 | CASSYGDGSGNTIYF | TGTGCCAGCAGCTACGGAGACGGCTCTGGAAACACCATATATTTT
TRBD2 | TRBJ2-7 | NA | TRBV6-2/TRBV6-3 | CASSPGTSGATGSKGPYEQYF | TGTGCCAGCAGCCCCGGGACTAGCGGCGCGACGGGGTCCAAGGGCCCCTACGAGCAGTACTTC
TRBD2 | TRBJ2-7 | NA | TRBV9 | CASSVASGSGYEQYF | TGTGCCAGCAGCGTAGCTAGCGGGAGTGGCTACGAGCAGTACTTC
TRBD2 | TRBJ2-7 | NA | TRBV7-8 | CASSLSLVHGTRVYEQYF | TGTGCCAGCAGCTTATCGCTAGTGCACGGGACTAGAGTCTACGAGCAGTACTTC
NA | TRBJ2-1 | NA | TRBV11-3 | CASSPTPSSYNEQFF | TGTGCCAGCAGCCCCACCCCTAGCTCCTACAATGAGCAGTTCTTC
NA | TRBJ1-2 | NA | TRBV6-2/TRBV6-3 | CASSSPQGDGYGYTF | TGTGCCAGCAGTTCCCCACAGGGTGACGGCTATGGCTACACCTTC
TRBD2 | TRBJ2-1 | NA | TRBV15 | CATSRDSPRGEQFF | TGTGCCACCAGCAGAGATTCACCGCGGGGGGAGCAGTTCTTC
NA | TRBJ1-6 | NA | TRBV12-3/TRBV12-4 | CASSFGGTLHF | TGTGCCAGCAGTTTCGGGGGGACCCTCCACTTT
NA | TRBJ1-1 | NA | TRBV7-8 | CASSPTLNTEAFF | TGTGCCAGCAGCCCGACACTGAACACTGAAGCTTTCTTT
NA | TRBJ2-2 | NA | TRBV10-3 | CAISEGQGVGELFF | TGTGCCATCAGTGAGGGGCAGGGTGTCGGGGAGCTGTTTTTT
NA | TRBJ1-5 | NA | TRBV18 | CASSPGQSQNQPQHF | TGTGCCAGCTCACCCGGACAGTCCCAAAATCAGCCCCAGCATTTT
TRBD1 | TRBJ1-1 | NA | TRBV19 | CASSPGTVNTEAFF | TGTGCCAGTAGTCCCGGGACAGTGAACACTGAAGCTTTCTTT
TRBD1 | TRBJ2-5 | NA | TRBV19 | CASSIRGTGAETQYF | TGTGCCAGTAGTATTCGCGGGACAGGGGCAGAGACCCAGTACTTC
NA | TRBJ2-2 | NA | TRBV4-1 | CASSQGFRGGELFF | TGCGCCAGCAGCCAAGGCTTCAGGGGCGGGGAGCTGTTTTTT
NA | TRBJ1-2 | NA | TRBV12-3/TRBV12-4 | CASSLGSNYGYTF | TGTGCCAGCAGTTTGGGCAGCAACTATGGCTACACCTTC
NA | TRBJ1-2 | few | TRBV5-5 | CASSPQGGESYGYTF | TGTGCCAGCAGCCCACAGGGTGGAGAGTCCTATGGCTACACCTTC
NA | TRBJ2-1 | few | TRBV6-2/TRBV6-3 | CASSYSGGSYNEQFF | TGTGCCAGCAGTTACTCGGGGGGCTCCTACAATGAGCAGTTCTTC
TRBD1 | TRBJ1-5 | NA | TRBV12-5 | CASGLTGTEYSNQPQHF | TGTGCTAGTGGTTTGACCGGGACAGAGTATAGCAATCAGCCCCAGCATTTT